The 22 T cell receptor beta chains presented below share a single source sample, sequenced in a study of shared clonotypes between healthy human individuals. Profiling relied on immunoSEQ multiplex PCR, and the TCRdb table lists in-frame clones only, not all of them. In the table there are some 660,000 clones, more than 70% of which are singletons. Material for sequencing was memory CD4+ T cells sorted from blood. Subset of the sample: CD45RA-negative fraction. The receptor set was obtained from a woman aged 25 to 39 in good health.

This clone appeared many times. V usage is TRBV18 and J usage is TRBJ2-2; D is perhaps TRBD1 (5 bases). The CDR3 is made up of 16 amino acids. Germline V CDR1 and CDR2: KGHSH, LQKENI. V was trimmed by 1 base and J by 5 bases, leaving 14 bases between them. CDR3 nucleotides: TGTGCCAGCTCACCACTCGGTCAGGGAACTACCGGGGAGCTGTTTTTT. Translating it yields CASSPLGQGTTGELFF.

This clone was detected only a few times. The rearrangement uses TRBV9 and TRBJ2-6; D uncertain. The germline V gene has CDR1 SGDLS and CDR2 YYNGEE. The CDR3 runs 16 residues. With 6 bases removed from V and 4 bases from J, the gap between germline ends came to 17 bases. CDR3 DNA: TGTGCCAGCACCCCCATTGGGGATCCCGGGGCCAACGTCCTGACTTTC. It translates to CASTPIGDPGANVLTF.

This sequence joins TRBV7-9 and TRBJ2-3; D possibly corresponds to TRBD1 (6 bases). Deletions cut 5 bases from V and 2 bases from J, with 17 bases between. Looked up from germline, CDR1 is SEHNR and CDR2 is FQNEAQ (reference sequence). The CDR3 is 16 residues long. The CDR3 protein is CASSPQGTQHTDTQYF. Written as DNA, the CDR3 is TGTGCCAGCAGCCCCCAGGGGACGCAGCACACAGATACGCAGTATTTT.

In its sample, this clone was seen once. The rearrangement links TRBV7-9 to TRBJ1-4; unclear D gene. This CDR3 spans 14 amino acids. Germline V gene data show CDR1 as SEHNR and CDR2 as FQNEAQ (reference sequence). Trimming took 2 bases from V and 4 from J, leaving 8 bases between them. The CDR3 reads CASSLNGLNEKLFF. In nucleotides, the CDR3 is TGTGCCAGCAGCTTAAATGGCCTTAATGAAAAACTGTTTTTT. Filled out from reference TRBV7-9 and TRBJ1-4, the complete variable domain reads DTGVSQNPRHKITKRGQNVTFRCDPISEHNRLYWYRQTLGQGPEFLTYFQNEAQLEKSRLLSDRFSAERPKGSFSTLEIQRTEQGDSAMYLCASSLNGLNEKLFFGSGTQLSVL.

The sample holds a few counts of this clone. The V and J genes are TRBV5-1 and TRBJ2-2; TRBD2 agrees at 10 bases. Germline V gene data show CDR1 as SGHRS and CDR2 as YFSETQ. The CDR3 extends over 16 amino acids. The V and J ends lost 6 bases and 1 base, in that order; junction bases with no gene match: 6. This CDR3 reads CASTEGTSVNTGELFF. CDR3 sequence (DNA): TGCGCCAGCACCGAAGGGACTAGCGTGAACACCGGGGAGCTGTTTTTT.

This clone was found a few times. The V gene is TRBV12-2, the J gene TRBJ1-1; the D segment call TRBD1 is taken from the table without a DNA check. TRBV12-2 is a pseudogene. CDR3 size: 16 residues. The DNA for the CDR3 is TGTGCAAGTCGCTTAAGTCGGACAAAATTGAACACTGAAGCTTTCTTT. Translation: CASRLSRTKLNTEAFF.

The chain uses TRBV14 and TRBJ2-5, with 12 positions matching TRBD2. This CDR3 contains 15 residues. CDR1 and CDR2 (germline): SGHDN, FVKESK. Trimming removed 3 bases from V and 5 bases from J; junction bases left unmatched: 4. CDR3 coding DNA: TGTGCCAGCAGCCACCTAGCGGGAGGGGGTGAGACCCAGTACTTC. This encodes CASSHLAGGGETQYF.

V and J are TRBV27 and TRBJ2-7, with D unresolved. CDR1 is MNHEY and CDR2 is SMNVEV in the germline V gene (reference sequence). Trimming took 5 bases from V and 4 from J, leaving 15 bases between them. The CDR3 spans 14 residues. This chain's CDR3 is CASSPRRERYEQYF. The CDR3 DNA is TGTGCCAGCAGTCCCCGTAGGGAACGGTACGAGCAGTACTTC.

This sequence joins TRBV15 and TRBJ2-7; TRBD2 might be the D (6 bases). Germline V lookup: CDR1 LNHNV, CDR2 YYDKDF (reference sequence). Trimming cost V 1 base and J 0 bases, with 10 bases left between them. There are 15 residues in the CDR3. CDR3: CATSRGRDFSYEQYF. The DNA of the CDR3 is TGTGCCACCAGCAGAGGGAGGGACTTCTCCTACGAGCAGTACTTC.

This chain connects TRBV7-2 to TRBJ2-1; TRBD2 agrees at 9 bases. The CDR3 loop spans 13 amino acids. Germline assignment: CDR1 SGHTA and CDR2 FQGNSA. V dropped 1 base and J dropped 15; count of bases not matched to a gene: 7. CDR3 sequence reads: CASSLEGTSSRFF. CDR3 DNA sequence: TGTGCCAGCAGCTTAGAAGGGACTAGCTCTAGGTTCTTC. Together with reference TRBV7-2 and TRBJ2-1, the CDR3 gives the full variable domain: GAGVSQSPSNKVTEKGKDVELRCDPISGHTALYWYRQSLGQGLEFLIYFQGNSAPDKSGLPSDRFSAERTGGSVSTLTIQRTQQEDSAVYLCASSLEGTSSRFFGPGTRLTVL.

The chain joins TRBV7-2 to TRBJ2-1; 12 bases are shared with TRBD2. The CDR3 is 19 residues long. The trim removed 2 bases at V and 0 bases at J, leaving 8 bases unmatched. CDR1 and CDR2 from the germline V gene are SGHTA and FQGNSA. DNA for the CDR3: TGTGCCAGCAGCTTATTGACTAGCGGGAGATCCCGCTCCTACAATGAGCAGTTCTTC. Residues: CASSLLTSGRSRSYNEQFF.

The V gene is TRBV28, the J gene TRBJ1-2; D not resolved. The CDR3 totals 16 residues. Germline V gives CDR1 MDHEN, CDR2 SYDVKM. Trimming took off 6 bases at V and 0 bases at J, with 17 bases between the two ends. CDR3 sequence reads: CASSQIGLTANYGYTF. The CDR3 nucleotides are TGTGCCAGCAGCCAAATCGGGCTCACAGCTAACTATGGCTACACCTTC.

This sequence joins TRBV28 and TRBJ1-2; D unclear. CDR1 and CDR2 from the germline V gene are MDHEN and SYDVKM. V lost 5 bases, J lost 10 bases, and 17 bases lay in between. The CDR3 has 13 amino acids. The CDR3 DNA reads TGTGCCAGCAGTCCCCCCGCCGGGAGACCCTACACCTTC. It is translated as CASSPPAGRPYTF.

This chain links TRBV6-1 with TRBJ2-7, with D possibly TRBD2 on 5 matching bases. This CDR3 has 14 amino acids. Germline V lookup: CDR1 MNHNS, CDR2 SASEGT. V was trimmed by 1 base and J by 0 bases, leaving 7 bases between them. The CDR3 DNA sequence: TGTGCCAGCAGTGAAGAGACTATCTCCTACGAGCAGTACTTC. This encodes CASSEETISYEQYF.

This clone was counted a single time. V and J are TRBV5-1 and TRBJ2-1, with 7 bases identical to TRBD1. This CDR3 has 17 residues. V dropped 3 bases and J dropped 2; count of bases not matched to a gene: 11. Germline V gives CDR1 SGHRS, CDR2 YFSETQ. The chain's CDR3 is CASSSTGTVVTYNEQFF. CDR3 nucleotide sequence: TGCGCCAGCAGCTCGACTGGGACAGTTGTTACCTACAATGAGCAGTTCTTC.

The rearrangement uses TRBV28 and TRBJ2-1; D call uncertain. Germline V gives CDR1 MDHEN, CDR2 SYDVKM. Trimming stripped 1 base from V and 6 bases from J, with 4 bases between. The CDR3 runs to 12 residues. DNA for the CDR3: TGTGCCAGCAGTTTATACCCCAATGAGCAGTTCTTC. It codes for CASSLYPNEQFF. Complete variable domain (other parts from reference TRBV28 and TRBJ2-1): DVKVTQSSRYLVKRTGEKVFLECVQDMDHENMFWYRQDPGLGLRLIYFSYDVKMKEKGDIPEGYSVSREKKERFSLILESASTNQTSMYLCASSLYPNEQFFGPGTRLTVL.

The chain has TRBV13 and TRBJ2-4; D gene ambiguous. Trimming took 6 bases from V and 0 from J, leaving 12 bases between them. Germline CDR1 reads PRHDT; CDR2 reads FYEKMQ (reference sequence). The CDR3 contains 15 residues. CDR3 DNA sequence: TGTGCCAGCAGTTTAACAGACGTAGCCAAAAACATTCAGTACTTC. The encoded protein is CASSLTDVAKNIQYF.

V gene TRBV29-1 combines with J gene TRBJ2-7; unclear D gene. The CDR3 spans 13 residues. V was clipped by 6 bases and J by 5 bases, with 17 bases between them. Germline CDR1 SQVTM, CDR2 ANQGSEA. The CDR3 DNA reads as TGCAGCGTCACGCTGACGGAAATACACGAGCAGTACTTC. Protein: CSVTLTEIHEQYF.

The chain recombines TRBV27 with TRBJ1-5, with unresolved D. The CDR3 is 14 residues long. The V end was cut by 3 bases, the J end by 2 bases, with 8 bases between. CDR1 and CDR2 from the germline V gene are MNHEY and SMNVEV (reference sequence). CDR3 sequence reads: CASSFGYGNQPQHF. CDR3 DNA sequence: TGTGCCAGCAGTTTTGGTTATGGCAATCAGCCCCAGCATTTT.

This clone has just a few counts. The chain joins TRBV6-6 to TRBJ1-5; D gene unclear. CDR1 is MNHNY, CDR2 SVGAGI, per germline (reference sequence). The V gene lost 2 bases and the J gene lost 7 bases, with 15 bases spanning the gap. The CDR3 loop spans 15 amino acids. The CDR3 reads CASSYDEATAQPQHF. CDR3 bases: TGTGCCAGCAGTTACGACGAGGCAACGGCGCAGCCCCAGCATTTT.

The rearrangement uses TRBV18 and TRBJ2-7, with D possibly being TRBD1 or TRBD2 (5 bases each). V lost 6 bases, J lost 5 bases, and 17 bases lay in between. This CDR3 has 14 amino acids. The germline V gene has CDR1 KGHSH and CDR2 LQKENI. This chain's CDR3 is CASSPSGTGHEQYF. The CDR3 DNA sequence: TGTGCCAGCTCGCCTAGTGGGACGGGCCACGAGCAGTACTTC.

CDR3 in amino acids: CATSSRGRETQYF. The CDR3, as DNA: TGTGCCACCAGCAGCCGCGGGCGGGAGACCCAGTACTTC. The chain recombines TRBV15 with TRBJ2-5; D is possibly TRBD2 (5 bases). Per germline, CDR1 LNHNV and CDR2 YYDKDF (reference sequence). V lost 3 bases and J lost 5, with 10 bases in between. The CDR3 has 13 residues.